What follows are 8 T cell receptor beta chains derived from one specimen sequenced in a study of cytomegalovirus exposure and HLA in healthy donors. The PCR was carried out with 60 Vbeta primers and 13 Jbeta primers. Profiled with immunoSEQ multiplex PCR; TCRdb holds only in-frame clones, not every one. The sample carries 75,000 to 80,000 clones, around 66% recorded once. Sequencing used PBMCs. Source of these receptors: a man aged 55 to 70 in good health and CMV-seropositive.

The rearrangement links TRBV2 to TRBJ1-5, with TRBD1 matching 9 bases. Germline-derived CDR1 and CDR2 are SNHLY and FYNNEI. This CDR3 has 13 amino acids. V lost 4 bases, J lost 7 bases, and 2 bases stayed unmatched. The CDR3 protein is CASSGTGEQPQHF. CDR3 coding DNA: TGTGCCAGCAGTGGGACAGGGGAACAGCCCCAGCATTTT. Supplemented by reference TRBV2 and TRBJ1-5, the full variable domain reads EPEVTQTPSHQVTQMGQEVILRCVPISNHLYFYWYRQILGQKVEFLVSFYNNEISEKSEIFDDQFSVERPDGSNFTLKIRSTKLEDSAMYFCASSGTGEQPQHFGDGTRLSIL.

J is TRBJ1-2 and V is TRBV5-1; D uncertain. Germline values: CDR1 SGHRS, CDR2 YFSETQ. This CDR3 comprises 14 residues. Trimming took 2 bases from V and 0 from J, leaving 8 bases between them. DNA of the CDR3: TGCGCCAGCAGCTTCCGGGGAACTAACTATGGCTACACCTTC. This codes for CASSFRGTNYGYTF.

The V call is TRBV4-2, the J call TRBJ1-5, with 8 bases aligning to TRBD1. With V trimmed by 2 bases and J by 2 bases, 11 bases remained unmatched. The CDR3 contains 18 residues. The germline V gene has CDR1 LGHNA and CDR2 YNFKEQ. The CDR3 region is CASSQTTGGEAGNQPQHF. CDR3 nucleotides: TGTGCCAGCAGCCAAACCACAGGGGGTGAGGCTGGCAATCAGCCCCAGCATTTT.

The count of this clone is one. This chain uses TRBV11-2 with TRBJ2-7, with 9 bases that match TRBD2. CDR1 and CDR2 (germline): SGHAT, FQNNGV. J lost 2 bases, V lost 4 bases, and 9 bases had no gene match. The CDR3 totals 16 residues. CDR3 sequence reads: CASSSGWVAGAYEQYF. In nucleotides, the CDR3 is TGTGCCAGCAGCTCCGGATGGGTAGCGGGAGCCTACGAGCAGTACTTC. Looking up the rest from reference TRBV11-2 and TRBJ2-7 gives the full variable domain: EAGVAQSPRYKIIEKRQSVAFWCNPISGHATLYWYQQILGQGPKLLIQFQNNGVVDDSQLPKDRFSAERLKGVDSTLKIQPAKLEDSAVYLCASSSGWVAGAYEQYFGPGTRLTVT.

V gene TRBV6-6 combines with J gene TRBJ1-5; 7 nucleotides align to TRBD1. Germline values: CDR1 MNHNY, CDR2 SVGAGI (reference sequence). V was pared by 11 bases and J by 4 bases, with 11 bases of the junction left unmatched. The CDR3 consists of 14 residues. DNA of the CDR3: TGTGCCTCGAGGGGGGCAGGGGGGAATCAGCCCCAGCATTTT. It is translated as CASRGAGGNQPQHF.

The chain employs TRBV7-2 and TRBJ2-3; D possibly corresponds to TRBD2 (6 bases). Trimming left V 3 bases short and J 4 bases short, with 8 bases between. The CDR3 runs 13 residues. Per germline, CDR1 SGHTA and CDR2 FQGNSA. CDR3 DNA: TGTGCCAGCAGCTTTGGGACTTCAGATACGCAGTATTTT. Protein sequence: CASSFGTSDTQYF.

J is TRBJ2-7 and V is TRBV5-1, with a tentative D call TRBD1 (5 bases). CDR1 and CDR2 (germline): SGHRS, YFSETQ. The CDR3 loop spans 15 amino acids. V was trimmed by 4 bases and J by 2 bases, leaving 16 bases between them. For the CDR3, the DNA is TGCGCCAGCAGCCCGGCGAGAGACAGACCCTACGAGCAGTACTTC. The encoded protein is CASSPARDRPYEQYF.

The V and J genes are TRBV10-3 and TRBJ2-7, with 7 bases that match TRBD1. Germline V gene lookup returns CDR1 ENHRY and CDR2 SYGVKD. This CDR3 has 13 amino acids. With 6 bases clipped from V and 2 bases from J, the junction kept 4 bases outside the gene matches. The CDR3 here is CAIREDRTYEQYF. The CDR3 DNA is TGTGCCATCAGGGAGGACAGGACCTACGAGCAGTACTTC.